A selection of T cell receptor beta chains follows, all from one sample in a study of control samples from healthy donors and cancer patients. The data were produced by immunoSEQ multiplex PCR, yet TCRdb's version contains in-frame clones alone and is incomplete. The sample includes 90,000 to 140,000 clones, 83% of them seen just once. Material for sequencing was blood. The receptors stem from a woman aged 50 to 60 in good health. CDR3s include the opening cysteine and the closing phenylalanine or tryptophan. Fields, in order: J gene, V gene, clone size, D gene, CDR3 protein, CDR3 DNA. A D gene is named only where the DNA matches it firmly. Clone size is stated in some rows and not others, as once, few, many or a class when expanded.

>TRBJ1-2|TRBV6-2/TRBV6-3|-|TRBD1
CASSPRDRSGNYGYTF
TGTGCCAGCAGTCCCCGGGACAGGAGCGGTAACTATGGCTACACCTTC
>TRBJ2-5|TRBV9|-|-
CASSASPRYQETQYF
TGTGCCAGCAGCGCGAGCCCTAGGTACCAAGAGACCCAGTACTTC
>TRBJ1-1|TRBV19|-|-
CASSIEGAKALNTEAFF
TGTGCCAGTAGTATAGAGGGGGCTAAGGCTCTGAACACTGAAGCTTTCTTT
>TRBJ1-1|TRBV30|-|TRBD1
CAWSPRTGANTEAFF
TGTGCCTGGAGTCCCCGGACAGGGGCGAACACTGAAGCTTTCTTT
>TRBJ1-2|TRBV14|-|-
CASSPSGRGYTF
TGTGCCAGCAGCCCCTCGGGGAGGGGCTACACCTTC
>TRBJ2-4|TRBV15|-|TRBD2
CATSGLAGGDIQYF
TGTGCCACCAGCGGTCTAGCGGGAGGAGACATTCAGTACTTC
>TRBJ2-7|TRBV7-8|few|TRBD1
CASSPGQGTIDEQYF
TGTGCCAGCAGCCCTGGACAGGGCACAATTGACGAGCAGTACTTC
>TRBJ2-3|TRBV30|-|-
CAWRVVDTQYF
TGTGCCTGGAGGGTGGTAGATACGCAGTATTTT
>TRBJ1-5|TRBV7-2|-|-
CASSSPNQPQHF
TGTGCCAGCAGCTCCCCCAATCAGCCCCAGCATTTT
>TRBJ2-5|TRBV4-1|-|TRBD1
CASSLGPTGVQETQYF
TGCGCCAGCAGCCTCGGCCCTACAGGGGTGCAAGAGACCCAGTACTTC
>TRBJ2-7|TRBV7-2|-|-
CASHRARGGEQYF
TGTGCCAGCCATAGGGCGAGGGGGGGAGAGCAGTACTTC
>TRBJ2-5|TRBV27|-|TRBD2
CASSSAGERQETQYF
TGTGCCAGCAGTTCAGCGGGGGAGCGCCAAGAGACCCAGTACTTC
>TRBJ2-2|TRBV4-3|-|-
CASSQGGVSGELFF
TGCGCCAGCAGCCAAGGAGGGGTATCCGGGGAGCTGTTTTTT
>TRBJ1-1|TRBV7-2|-|-
CASSLGTEAFF
TGTGCCAGCAGCTTAGGGACTGAAGCTTTCTTT
>TRBJ1-5|TRBV6-6|-|-
CASSPDRGNQPQHF
TGTGCCAGCAGTCCCGACAGAGGCAATCAGCCCCAGCATTTT
>TRBJ1-2|TRBV5-6|-|-
CASSYGQAYGYTF
TGTGCCAGCAGCTACGGACAAGCCTATGGCTACACCTTC